Reported below is one T cell receptor beta chain. These data come from a study of blood T cell repertoires in COVID-19. Study information: PBMCs, B-cell-depleted T cells, or T cells were the source of the cDNA or gDNA that made up the material.

TCRdb's copy holds only in-frame clones and misses some; the assay was immunoSEQ multiplex PCR. The sample has some 99,000 clones; 84% are singletons. The V end lost 1 base, the J end lost 1 base, and 13 bases lay between the germline ends. The CDR3 is made up of 16 amino acids. Per germline, CDR1 SGHDN and CDR2 FVKESK. This TCR was recovered from a woman in her forties or fifties with acute or convalescent COVID-19. The sample consisted of peripheral blood. V is TRBV14 and J is TRBJ1-2, with a tentative D call TRBD1 (5 bases). CDR3 nucleotide sequence: TGTGCCAGCAGCCAAGTAATTGGGGCACATAACTATGGCTACACCTTC. Protein: CASSQVIGAHNYGYTF.